Listed here are 5 T cell receptor beta chains from one sample, sequenced in a study of human T cells and chemical hapten exposure. Indicated time point: patch test 2, 6 weeks after DPC sensitization. Treatment denoted: therapeutic diphenylcyclopropenone sensitization with weekly scalp DPC. One entry per CDR3 protein results from TCRdb running MiXCR on the RACE reads. The table records roughly 100,000 distinct CDR3 sequences, around 9.3% of them present only once. Specimen: whole blood, collected in connection with sensitization to the hapten diphenylcyclopropenone (DPC). These receptors all stem from a woman aged 35 to 49 with alopecia areata. Some clones in this sample may be carry-over from other donors' samples.

The V gene is TRBV7-2, the J gene TRBJ2-2; tentative D call: TRBD1 (5 bases). V was clipped by 7 bases and J by 0 bases, with 6 bases between them. Germline CDR1 is SGHTA and CDR2 is FQGNSA. The CDR3 spans 13 residues. CDR3: CASTRANTGELFF. CDR3 sequence (DNA): TGTGCCAGCACCAGGGCGAACACCGGGGAGCTGTTTTTT. The whole variable domain, filled in from reference TRBV7-2 and TRBJ2-2, reads GAGVSQSPSNKVTEKGKDVELRCDPISGHTALYWYRQSLGQGLEFLIYFQGNSAPDKSGLPSDRFSAERTGGSVSTLTIQRTQQEDSAVYLCASTRANTGELFFGEGSRLTVL.

This clonotype occurred a few times. This chain uses TRBV20-1 with TRBJ1-2, with 9 bases matching TRBD1. The J segment lost 0 bases and the V segment lost 5 bases, leaving 13 bases of the junction unmatched. Germline V CDR1 and CDR2: DFQATT, SNEGSKA (reference sequence). This CDR3 region has 17 residues. The CDR3 DNA sequence: TGCAGTGCTGTCTTCGGGACAGGGCCCTTCACTAACTATGGCTACACCTTC. This sequence encodes CSAVFGTGPFTNYGYTF.

This clonotype was seen more than once but under ten times. The chain combines TRBV18 with TRBJ2-7; a weak D match, TRBD1 (6 bases). The V end lost 6 bases, the J end lost 6 bases, and 21 bases lay between the germline ends. There are 15 residues in the CDR3. Germline V gene lookup returns CDR1 KGHSH and CDR2 LQKENI. CDR3 sequence (DNA): TGTGCCAGCTCTCTCGCCGTCGCCGGGACACCCGAGCAGTACTTC. This translates into CASSLAVAGTPEQYF.

This clonotype has just a few counts. The chain combines TRBV20-1 with TRBJ1-5, with D perhaps TRBD1 (6 bases). This CDR3 contains 14 residues. Germline V gives CDR1 DFQATT, CDR2 SNEGSKA (reference sequence). The V gene lost 5 bases and the J gene lost 0 bases, with 11 bases spanning the gap. CDR3 loop: CSAVDRYSNQPQHF. The CDR3 DNA reads TGCAGTGCTGTCGACAGGTATAGCAATCAGCCCCAGCATTTT.

The V gene is TRBV29-1, the J gene TRBJ1-5; 7 nucleotides line up with TRBD1. Germline loops: CDR1 SQVTM, CDR2 ANQGSEA. The CDR3 totals 13 residues. V shed 4 bases and J 5 bases; nucleotides not matched to a gene: 5. The chain's CDR3 is CSVALQGYQPQHF. The CDR3 coding sequence is TGCAGCGTTGCGTTACAGGGGTATCAGCCCCAGCATTTT.